Below, one T cell receptor (beta chain) is given with its context. Patients chosen for sequencing had shown CD8+CD57+ cell expansion by flow cytometry. The CDR3 loop spans 15 amino acids. The germline CDR1 and CDR2 sequences are SGDLS and YYNGEE. V lost 0 bases to trimming and J lost 1 base, with 9 bases between them. It was genomic DNA that served as the template for profiling TCR beta VDJ and CDR3. TCRdb re-called the reads through MiXCR, storing one row per CDR3 protein. The repertoire has about 180,000 distinct CDR3 sequences, approximately 48% of them found once; the top ten carry 13%. This entry is derived from a study of CD8+CD57+ T cells in acquired aplastic anemia.

This sequence joins TRBV9 and TRBJ2-3; D is uncertain. Sequencing was carried out using sorted CD4+, CD8+, or CD8+CD57+ T cells (not recorded which) from PBMCs. The TCR originated in a human donor with aplastic anemia. In DNA, the CDR3 is TGTGCCAGCAGCGTAGATGGGGTTGGCACAGATACGCAGTATTTT. Translated: CASSVDGVGTDTQYF.